Described below is a single TCR beta chain sequence and its context. What it binds is not known. Per germline, CDR1 MGHRA and CDR2 YSYEKL. This CDR3 has 18 amino acids. V gave up 4 bases and J gave up 4 bases; unmatched junction bases: 12. Patients scored at least 18 on the Hamilton Depression Scale with DSM-IV major depression. Patients had taken no psychiatric medication, including antidepressants, for at least 8 weeks before enrollment. Blood, about 30 ml, was drawn into EDTA tubes. CD4+ T cells were isolated from thawed PBMCs by magnetic negative selection. This entry is derived from a study of untreated major depressive disorder. Study-wide results and caveats: Compared with controls, depressed patients showed more TRBV05-01 (Vbeta 5.1) usage in CD4+ T cells.

TCRdb keeps only in-frame clones here, not all; method: immunoSEQ multiplex PCR. Found here are 20,000 or so clones, roughly 90% of them singletons; the top ten hold about 0.6%. The source of this sequence is a woman between 40 and 50 years old with major depressive disorder. This chain links TRBV4-1 with TRBJ2-3, with 12 bases identical to TRBD2. The sequenced sample was CD4+ T cells from PBMCs. CDR3 nucleotides: TGCGCCAGCAGCCCTACCTCACCACTAGCGGGGGGCGCAGATACGCAGTATTTT. Translation gives CASSPTSPLAGGADTQYF.